Each of the 21 T cell receptor beta chains below was sequenced from the same sample in a study of blood T cell repertoires in COVID-19. Assay: immunoSEQ multiplex PCR; the TCRdb copy retains only in-frame clones and omits some. The top ten hold more than 12% of the sample, which has roughly 35,000 clones, 85% seen once. The sequencing input was peripheral blood. These TCRs come from a human donor with acute or convalescent COVID-19. The donor label of this sample is uncertain.

The chain has TRBV10-2 and TRBJ2-7, with D tentatively TRBD1 (6 bases). The V gene lost 5 bases and the J gene lost 3 bases, with 11 bases spanning the gap. Germline lookup yields CDR1 WSHSY and CDR2 SAAADI. The CDR3 runs to 13 residues. In nucleotides, the CDR3 is TGCGCCAGCAGTTCCAGGGGTATCTACGAGCAGTACTTC. Amino acid sequence: CASSSRGIYEQYF.

This chain joins TRBV18 and TRBJ1-1, with 8 bases identical to TRBD1. V lost 1 base and J lost 0; bases outside the gene matches: 7. The germline V gene encodes CDR1 KGHSH and CDR2 LQKENI. The CDR3 spans 17 residues. CDR3 sequence reads: CASSPQQGARLNTEAFF. In nucleotides, the CDR3 is TGTGCCAGCTCACCACAGCAGGGGGCGAGATTGAACACTGAAGCTTTCTTT.

The gene calls are TRBV28 and TRBJ2-4; D is undetermined. V gave up 3 bases and J gave up 4 bases, with 4 bases separating them. The CDR3 runs 12 residues. Germline values: CDR1 MDHEN, CDR2 SYDVKM. The CDR3 region has the DNA TGTGCCAGCAGTTTCCCGAAAAACATTCAGTACTTC. This translates into CASSFPKNIQYF.

The rearrangement uses TRBV29-1 and TRBJ1-1; 7 positions agree with TRBD1. Germline CDR1 SQVTM, CDR2 ANQGSEA. The CDR3 loop spans 15 amino acids. Trimming cost V 4 bases and J 1 base; bases outside gene matches: 9. As DNA, the CDR3 is TGCAGCGTTGCCCCGGGACAGTGGTCGAACACTGAAGCTTTCTTT. It codes for CSVAPGQWSNTEAFF.

The chain is built from TRBV4-2 and TRBJ2-2; D possibly corresponds to TRBD1 (7 bases). V dropped 4 bases and J dropped 3 bases, with 15 bases sitting between them. Germline CDR1 LGHNA, CDR2 YNFKEQ. This CDR3 contains 16 residues. The CDR3 spells CASSRGRDSYTGELFF. CDR3 nucleotides: TGTGCCAGCAGCCGAGGGCGGGACAGCTACACCGGGGAGCTGTTTTTT.

This chain joins TRBV29-1 and TRBJ1-2; weak D call: TRBD1 (5 bases). CDR1 and CDR2 from the germline V gene are SQVTM and ANQGSEA. The V end was cut by 4 bases, the J end by 7 bases, with 25 bases between. The CDR3 sequence is 16 residues long. The chain's CDR3 is CSVVRTGRGPEGGYTF. The CDR3 DNA reads as TGCAGCGTTGTAAGGACGGGGAGGGGCCCGGAGGGTGGCTACACCTTC.

The J gene is TRBJ2-1, the V gene TRBV6-5; D might be TRBD2 (6 bases). The CDR3 runs 15 residues. Trimming shortened V by 6 bases and J by 6 bases, and 18 bases separated the two germline ends. Germline V gene sequence: CDR1 MNHEY, CDR2 SVGAGI. CDR3 region: CASSRGTVAGNEQFF. CDR3 DNA sequence: TGTGCCAGCAGCCGGGGGACGGTTGCGGGCAATGAGCAGTTCTTC.

This clone was counted only a few times. V is TRBV7-9 and J is TRBJ2-6; D gene uncertain. The germline V and J ends were trimmed by 1 base and 2 bases, with 9 bases remaining between them. This CDR3 has 16 amino acids. Looked up from germline, CDR1 is SEHNR and CDR2 is FQNEAQ (reference sequence). The CDR3 DNA reads as TGTGCCAGCAGCTTAGAGAGGTATCCTGGGGCCAACGTCCTGACTTTC. It is translated as CASSLERYPGANVLTF.

V and J are TRBV6-6 and TRBJ1-1, with 8 bases lining up with TRBD1. CDR1 and CDR2 (germline): MNHNY, SVGAGI (reference sequence). J gave up 6 bases and V 6 bases, and 9 bases lay outside the gene matches. The CDR3 loop spans 14 amino acids. The CDR3 region has the DNA TGTGCCAGCAGCGGAGGACAGGGTCTCTCTGAAGCTTTCTTT. As protein: CASSGGQGLSEAFF.

The genes are TRBV27 and TRBJ1-2; D call uncertain. The CDR3 has 14 amino acids. Looked up from germline, CDR1 is MNHEY and CDR2 is SMNVEV (reference sequence). V shed 4 bases and J shed 1 base, with 10 bases lying between them. The CDR3 DNA sequence: TGTGCCAGCAGTTATAGTCCTCATAACTATGGCTACACCTTC. Translation: CASSYSPHNYGYTF.

This sequence joins TRBV2 and TRBJ2-1; 9 bases align to TRBD1. With V trimmed by 9 bases and J by 6 bases, 15 bases remained unmatched. Germline V gene lookup returns CDR1 SNHLY and CDR2 FYNNEI. The length of the CDR3 is 16 residues. Here the CDR3 reads CASSPTPGQGINEQFF. In DNA, the CDR3 is TGTGCCAGTAGTCCCACGCCGGGACAGGGTATCAATGAGCAGTTCTTC.

This chain links TRBV12-5 with TRBJ1-2, with TRBD1 matching 8 bases. The CDR3 covers 14 residues. The germline V gene encodes CDR1 LGHNT and CDR2 FRNRAP. After removal of 3 bases from V and 4 bases from J, the junction contained 4 bases not matched to a gene. The CDR3 nucleotides are TGTGCTAGTGGTTTCAGGGGGCGAGGCTATGGCTACACCTTC. Translation gives CASGFRGRGYGYTF.

The chain uses TRBV5-4 and TRBJ1-2; D is uncertain. CDR3 length: 12 amino acids. Trimming removed 5 bases at V and 1 base at J, with 6 bases between. Germline CDR1 reads SGHNT; CDR2 reads YYREEE (reference sequence). CDR3 protein: CASSRVNYGYTF. In DNA form, the CDR3 reads TGTGCCAGCAGTCGGGTTAACTATGGCTACACCTTC.

V and J are TRBV2 and TRBJ1-1; D might be TRBD1 (5 bases). This CDR3 spans 15 amino acids. V was pared by 2 bases and J by 1 base, with 11 bases between. Germline assignment: CDR1 SNHLY and CDR2 FYNNEI. CDR3 loop: CASSEQGIRNTEAFF. DNA of the CDR3: TGTGCCAGCAGTGAACAGGGAATACGGAACACTGAAGCTTTCTTT.

A few counts support this clone. The chain links TRBV4-2 to TRBJ2-7, with TRBD2 as a possible D gene (5 bases). Germline-derived CDR1 and CDR2 are LGHNA and YNFKEQ. The CDR3 extends over 15 amino acids. Deletions cut 0 bases from V and 7 bases from J, with 16 bases between. The CDR3 region is CASSQEASNPKEQYF. The CDR3 DNA sequence: TGTGCCAGCAGCCAAGAGGCTAGCAATCCAAAGGAGCAGTACTTC.

CDR3 nucleotides: TGTGCCAGCAGTTGGGTGTTCCAGGGCCCCGGGGAGCTGTTTTTT. Translating gives CASSWVFQGPGELFF. V usage is TRBV6-2 or TRBV6-3 and J usage is TRBJ2-2; D possibly corresponds to TRBD1 (5 bases). Germline CDR1 and CDR2: MNHEY and SVGEGT. Trimming left V 4 bases short and J 6 bases short, with 15 bases between. The CDR3 covers 15 residues.

This chain uses TRBV5-8 with TRBJ1-1, with no clear D. V was cut by 1 base and J by 4 bases, with 14 bases left in between. CDR3 size: 15 residues. Germline lookup yields CDR1 SGHTS and CDR2 YDEGEE. The CDR3 loop is CASSLFGTESTEAFF. DNA of the CDR3: TGTGCCAGCAGCTTGTTTGGTACCGAGAGCACTGAAGCTTTCTTT.

V and J are TRBV29-1 and TRBJ1-2; D gene uncertain. Germline CDR1 SQVTM, CDR2 ANQGSEA. This CDR3 spans 13 amino acids. Between the trimmed V and J ends, which lost 3 bases and 6 bases, there was a span of 14 bases. The CDR3: CSVDFGGINGYTF. The CDR3 bases are TGCAGCGTTGATTTCGGAGGAATAAATGGCTACACCTTC.

This clone was seen just once. The J gene is TRBJ2-7, the V gene TRBV19, with TRBD1 matching over 10 bases. CDR1 is LNHDA and CDR2 is SQIVND in the germline V gene (reference sequence). CDR3 size: 16 residues. Trimming took 5 bases from V and 2 from J; bases not matched to a gene: 9. CDR3 coding DNA: TGTGCCAGTAGTTCCTCAGTAGGACAGGGGGCCTACGAGCAGTACTTC. Translated: CASSSSVGQGAYEQYF.

The chain has TRBV2 and TRBJ1-5; D not certain. This CDR3 has 13 amino acids. V gave up 7 bases and J gave up 3 bases, with 10 bases separating them. Looked up from germline, CDR1 is SNHLY and CDR2 is FYNNEI. CDR3 loop: CASKREFNQPQHF. CDR3 nucleotides: TGTGCCAGCAAAAGGGAGTTCAATCAGCCCCAGCATTTT.

The J gene is TRBJ2-3, the V gene TRBV11-3; unclear D gene. V was trimmed by 5 bases and J by 2 bases, leaving 11 bases between them. The CDR3 is made up of 14 amino acids. From germline, CDR1 is SGHNT and CDR2 YENEEA. The CDR3 loop reads CASSPSTHTDTQYF. The CDR3 DNA reads TGTGCCAGCAGCCCATCAACACACACAGATACGCAGTATTTT. Together with reference TRBV11-3 and TRBJ2-3, the CDR3 gives the full variable domain: EAGVVQSPRYKIIEKKQPVAFWCNPISGHNTLYWYLQNLGQGPELLIRYENEEAVDDSQLPKDRFSAERLKGVDSTLKIQPAELGDSAVYLCASSPSTHTDTQYFGPGTRLTVL.